These 27 T cell receptor beta chains originate from one sample sequenced in a study of CD8 T cells in ankylosing spondylitis. Antigen specificity for these receptors is unknown. TCRdb processed the 5' RACE reads anew with MiXCR; each CDR3 protein has one entry. The sample gives some 330,000 distinct CDR3 sequences, approximately 8% of which show up once; approximately 15% is in the top ten. Study-wide results and limits: A TCR beta motif of 8 or 9 highly homologous variants appeared characteristic of ankylosing spondylitis blood.

The sequenced sample was blood, either unsorted or a sorted T cell fraction (not recorded which). The receptors here all came from a male donor with ankylosing spondylitis.

The sample holds many counts of this clonotype. The chain joins TRBV10-3 to TRBJ2-3; 9 nucleotides align to TRBD1. The J segment lost 2 bases and the V segment lost 7 bases, leaving 4 bases of the junction unmatched. The germline CDR1 and CDR2 sequences are ENHRY and SYGVKD. The CDR3 covers 14 residues. The CDR3 DNA reads as TGTGCCATCATGGGACAGGGCCACACAGATACGCAGTATTTT. Residues: CAIMGQGHTDTQYF.

The V and J genes are TRBV5-1 and TRBJ2-1; no firm D call. Germline lookup yields CDR1 SGHRS and CDR2 YFSETQ. Trimming cost V 2 bases and J 5 bases, with 11 bases left between them. The CDR3 has 14 amino acids. CDR3 DNA sequence: TGCGCCAGCAGCTTCGTCTTCCCCGACAATGAGCAGTTCTTC. As protein: CASSFVFPDNEQFF.

This clonotype was found many times. The V gene is TRBV20-1, the J gene TRBJ2-5; D call uncertain. Trimming removed 0 bases from V and 4 bases from J, with 6 bases in between. The CDR3 is made up of 12 amino acids. Germline CDR1 DFQATT, CDR2 SNEGSKA (reference sequence). The CDR3 reads CSARDLGETQYF. The CDR3 DNA is TGCAGTGCTAGAGATCTAGGAGAGACCCAGTACTTC.

This clonotype was counted at least ten times. This chain uses TRBV7-3 with TRBJ2-1; a possible D gene is TRBD2 (7 bases). V gave up 1 base and J gave up 0 bases, with 10 bases separating them. Per germline, CDR1 SGHTA and CDR2 FQGTGA. The CDR3 is made up of 16 amino acids. The CDR3 is CASSLSGGASYNEQFF. The CDR3 DNA reads as TGTGCCAGCAGCTTAAGTGGGGGGGCCTCCTACAATGAGCAGTTCTTC.

This clonotype was detected only a few times. J is TRBJ2-7 and V is TRBV9; D may be TRBD2 (6 bases). This CDR3 comprises 16 residues. The V gene's germline CDR1 is SGDLS and CDR2 YYNGEE. The V gene lost 2 bases and the J gene lost 6 bases, with 21 bases spanning the gap. CDR3 sequence reads: CASSVAPFTSHFEQYF. CDR3 DNA sequence: TGTGCCAGCAGCGTCGCTCCCTTTACTAGCCATTTCGAGCAGTACTTC.

The chain links TRBV2 to TRBJ2-1; a possible D gene is TRBD2 (5 bases). Per the germline V gene, CDR1 is SNHLY and CDR2 is FYNNEI. CDR3 length equals 13 residues. V was clipped by 5 bases and J by 9 bases, with 14 bases between them. CDR3 in amino acids: CASSPLLVIEQFF. Here the CDR3 DNA reads TGTGCCAGCAGTCCATTACTAGTCATTGAGCAGTTCTTC.

In this sample, this clonotype turned up many times. The rearrangement links TRBV29-1 to TRBJ2-5, with 13 bases aligning to TRBD2. Germline lookup yields CDR1 SQVTM and CDR2 ANQGSEA. J gave up 5 bases and V 0 bases, and 6 bases lay outside the gene matches. The CDR3 has 16 amino acids. The CDR3 here is CSVEDTSGRAWETQYF. The CDR3 DNA sequence: TGCAGCGTTGAAGATACTAGCGGGAGGGCTTGGGAGACCCAGTACTTC. The full variable domain, with the rest looked up from reference TRBV29-1 and TRBJ2-5, is SAVISQKPSRDICQRGTSLTIQCQVDSQVTMMFWYRQQPGQSLTLIATANQGSEATYESGFVIDKFPISRPNLTFSTLTVSNMSPEDSSIYLCSVEDTSGRAWETQYFGPGTRLLVL.

This rearrangement joins TRBV12-3 or TRBV12-4 to TRBJ2-1; D gene uncertain. CDR3 length: 11 residues. Trimming left V 3 bases short and J 15 bases short, with 12 bases between. The CDR3 protein is CASSFNLGLFF. In nucleotides, the CDR3 is TGTGCCAGCAGTTTTAATCTAGGGCTGTTCTTC.

CDR3 sequence (DNA): TGTGCCAGCAGTCCTCCCAAACAGAAAGATGAAAAACTGTTTTTT. This codes for CASSPPKQKDEKLFF. This chain joins TRBV12-3 or TRBV12-4 and TRBJ1-4; D is undetermined. V lost 5 bases to trimming and J lost 6 bases, with 16 bases between them. There are 15 residues in the CDR3.

There are many counts of this clonotype. This rearrangement joins TRBV5-1 to TRBJ1-1, with D perhaps TRBD1 (5 bases). Looked up from germline, CDR1 is SGHRS and CDR2 is YFSETQ. CDR3 length equals 14 residues. V was clipped by 2 bases and J by 1 base, with 9 bases between them. CDR3 coding DNA: TGCGCCAGCAGCTTAGGGGATGCGAACACTGAAGCTTTCTTT. Its translation: CASSLGDANTEAFF.

This clonotype was seen at least ten times. The genes are TRBV4-2 and TRBJ2-1; 9 nucleotides align to TRBD2. The junction had 10 bases not matched to a gene; V was cut back by 0 bases and J by 7 bases. CDR3 size: 17 residues. Looked up from germline, CDR1 is LGHNA and CDR2 is YNFKEQ. For the CDR3, the DNA is TGTGCCAGCAGCCAAGACGGAGGTAGCGGGAGTGGGAATGAGCAGTTCTTC. Its translation is CASSQDGGSGSGNEQFF.

This clonotype was detected only a few times. V gene TRBV5-1 combines with J gene TRBJ2-7, with 7 bases aligning to TRBD2. V shed 4 bases and J 2 bases; nucleotides not matched to a gene: 9. The CDR3 is 15 amino acids. From germline, CDR1 is SGHRS and CDR2 YFSETQ. Written as DNA, the CDR3 is TGCGCCAGCAGCCCGGGAGGAGGGCTCACCTACGAGCAGTACTTC. As protein: CASSPGGGLTYEQYF.

This clonotype appeared many times. V and J are TRBV28 and TRBJ2-1; TRBD2 matches 14 bases. V trimming: 4 bases; J trimming: 7 bases; junction bases outside the gene matches: 6. The V gene's germline CDR1 is MDHEN and CDR2 SYDVKM. This CDR3 comprises 16 residues. The CDR3 DNA is TGTGCCAGCAGTTCCGGGACTAGCGGGAGACGAAATGAGCAGTTCTTC. The encoded protein is CASSSGTSGRRNEQFF.

This clonotype occurred many times. The genes are TRBV3-1 and TRBJ2-5; D is uncertain. CDR1 is LGHDT and CDR2 is YNNKEL in the germline V gene (reference sequence). The V gene lost 2 bases and the J gene lost 3 bases, with 13 bases spanning the gap. This CDR3 has 15 amino acids. The chain's CDR3 is CASSQRPRVEETQYF. Written as DNA, the CDR3 is TGTGCCAGCAGCCAAAGACCCCGGGTGGAAGAGACCCAGTACTTC.

This clonotype was recorded a few times. This chain joins TRBV3-1 and TRBJ2-3; 11 bases map to TRBD2. This CDR3 is 18 amino acids long. Germline CDR1 reads LGHDT; CDR2 reads YNNKEL (reference sequence). With 5 bases clipped from V and 4 bases from J, the junction kept 14 bases outside the gene matches. The CDR3 region has the DNA TGTGCCAGCAGCTTCTCAAACTTAGCGGGAGGGCCGGCAGATACGCAGTATTTT. It yields the protein CASSFSNLAGGPADTQYF.

The chain joins TRBV27 to TRBJ2-3; no reliable D call. Germline CDR1 reads MNHEY; CDR2 reads SMNVEV (reference sequence). V dropped 7 bases and J dropped 0 bases, with 11 bases sitting between them. There are 14 residues in the CDR3. The CDR3: CASTPGFSTDTQYF. The CDR3 DNA sequence: TGTGCCAGCACCCCGGGCTTTAGCACAGATACGCAGTATTTT.

This clonotype has only a few counts. The CDR3 loop is CSVEVLREGPDTQYF. Here the CDR3 DNA reads TGCAGCGTTGAAGTGTTGCGGGAGGGTCCTGATACGCAGTATTTT. The chain employs TRBV29-1 and TRBJ2-3; 9 bases agree with TRBD2. This CDR3 is built from 15 residues. V shed 1 base and J 6 bases; nucleotides not matched to a gene: 8. Germline V lookup: CDR1 SQVTM, CDR2 ANQGSEA.

This clonotype was observed a few times. This chain links TRBV24-1 with TRBJ2-3, with D possibly TRBD2 on 6 matching bases. The V gene's germline CDR1 is KGHDR and CDR2 SFDVKD. Trimming shortened V by 1 base and J by 1 base, and 8 bases separated the two germline ends. The CDR3 spans 15 residues. CDR3 loop: CATSDFASGTDTQYF. CDR3 sequence (DNA): TGTGCCACCAGTGATTTCGCTAGCGGCACAGATACGCAGTATTTT.

There are a few counts of this clonotype. The chain recombines TRBV6-2 or TRBV6-3 with TRBJ2-7; TRBD2 agrees at 7 bases. Per the germline V gene, CDR1 is MNHEY and CDR2 is SVGEGT. This CDR3 comprises 16 residues. Trimming removed 5 bases from V and 1 base from J; junction bases left unmatched: 11. CDR3 loop: CASSGGLAARSYEQYF. The CDR3 DNA reads TGTGCCAGCAGTGGCGGCCTAGCGGCACGTTCCTACGAGCAGTACTTC.

The sample holds a few counts of this clonotype. The CDR3 DNA is TGTGCCAGTAGTGGCGGGACTAGCGGGACTCCTAGCACAGATACGCAGTATTTT. As protein: CASSGGTSGTPSTDTQYF. J is TRBJ2-3 and V is TRBV19, with 13 bases matching TRBD2. Germline V gene lookup returns CDR1 LNHDA and CDR2 SQIVND (reference sequence). The CDR3 is 18 amino acids. The V segment lost 5 bases and the J segment 0 bases; nucleotides outside the gene matches: 8. Using reference TRBV19 and TRBJ2-3 for the parts outside the CDR3, the full variable domain is DGGITQSPKYLFRKEGQNVTLSCEQNLNHDAMYWYRQDPGQGLRLIYYSQIVNDFQKGDIAEGYSVSREKKESFPLTVTSAQKNPTAFYLCASSGGTSGTPSTDTQYFGPGTRLTVL.

This clonotype has just one count. V is TRBV12-3 or TRBV12-4 and J is TRBJ1-1; a weak D match, TRBD1 (5 bases). The CDR3 totals 15 residues. V dropped 7 bases and J dropped 3 bases, with 18 bases sitting between them. The CDR3 loop is CASTQLVSGDTEAFF. CDR3 in DNA: TGTGCCAGCACCCAATTGGTGTCGGGGGACACTGAAGCTTTCTTT.

The CDR3 nucleotides read TGTGCCAGCGGCAGAAATTTCGGCAATGAGCAGTTCTTC. Amino acids: CASGRNFGNEQFF. The gene calls are TRBV6-2 or TRBV6-3 and TRBJ2-1; no clear D. Trimming took 8 bases from V and 6 from J, leaving 14 bases between them. The CDR3 spans 13 residues. Germline CDR1 and CDR2: MNHEY and SVGEGT.

In its sample, this clonotype was seen many times. The chain recombines TRBV7-8 with TRBJ2-1, with D perhaps TRBD1 or TRBD2 (5 bases each). Germline values: CDR1 SGHVS, CDR2 FQNEAQ. This CDR3 has 18 amino acids. V lost 1 base to trimming and J lost 1 base, with 17 bases between them. Here the CDR3 reads CASSLERLRGASYNEQFF. The CDR3 coding sequence is TGTGCCAGCAGCTTAGAGCGTCTGAGGGGCGCATCCTACAATGAGCAGTTCTTC.

This clonotype was seen many times. This chain joins TRBV5-1 and TRBJ2-2; the D gene could be TRBD1 or TRBD2 (5 bases each). V gave up 5 bases and J gave up 4 bases, with 15 bases separating them. Germline V gives CDR1 SGHRS, CDR2 YFSETQ. The CDR3 is 15 amino acids. The chain's CDR3 is CASSLPGPLTGELFF. For the CDR3, the DNA is TGCGCCAGCAGTTTACCGGGACCTCTCACCGGGGAGCTGTTTTTT.

This clonotype was counted only a few times. The chain joins TRBV3-1 to TRBJ1-3; a weak D match, TRBD1 (5 bases). CDR3 length: 14 amino acids. CDR1 LGHDT and CDR2 YNNKEL come from the germline V gene (reference sequence). Trimming stripped 4 bases from V and 4 bases from J, with 11 bases between. DNA for the CDR3: TGTGCCAGCAGCCCCAGGGCGGCCGGAAACACCATATATTTT. The encoded protein is CASSPRAAGNTIYF.

The genes are TRBV29-1 and TRBJ2-2, with D possibly called TRBD1 or TRBD2 (6 bases each). The germline V and J ends were trimmed by 4 bases and 5 bases, with 11 bases remaining between them. The germline CDR1 and CDR2 sequences are SQVTM and ANQGSEA. The CDR3 runs to 13 residues. The CDR3: CSVAGAGTGELFF. The CDR3 nucleotides read TGCAGCGTTGCGGGGGCTGGAACCGGGGAGCTGTTTTTT.

This clonotype was detected a few times. The V and J genes are TRBV2 and TRBJ2-3; 7 bases are shared with TRBD1. The V segment lost 6 bases and the J segment 1 base; nucleotides outside the gene matches: 7. The CDR3 is made up of 15 amino acids. CDR1 SNHLY and CDR2 FYNNEI come from the germline V gene. This chain's CDR3 is CASSATGMGTDTQYF. For the CDR3, the DNA is TGTGCCAGCAGCGCGACAGGGATGGGCACAGATACGCAGTATTTT.